This is a list of T cell receptor beta chains from one sample in a study of chemoradiotherapy in HPV16-positive cancers. Sequencing was performed with immunoSEQ multiplex PCR; in TCRdb, only in-frame clones are kept and a portion is missing. This sample has roughly 2,000 clones; about 90% occur once, and the top ten carry about 22%. Here the sequenced sample was tumor tissue, taken from a patient who underwent chemoradiotherapy. All receptors derive from a human donor with HPV-associated anogenital cancer. The CDR3 runs from the conserved cysteine through the conserved F or W. The D gene is left open where the match is weak. Clone sizes are given selectively: once, few, many, or a class where the clone is expanded.

J gene: TRBJ1-5
V gene: TRBV2
D gene: TRBD1
clone size: NA
CDR3 DNA: TGTGCCAGCAGGGAACAGGGGGCTAAGCAGCCCCAGCATTTT
CDR3 protein: CASREQGAKQPQHF

J gene: TRBJ2-1
V gene: TRBV28
D gene: NA
clone size: NA
CDR3 DNA: TGTGCCAGCAGTCCCTGGCAGGGCTACCTGAATGAGCAGTTCTTC
CDR3 protein: CASSPWQGYLNEQFF

J gene: TRBJ2-1
V gene: TRBV4-2
D gene: NA
clone size: NA
CDR3 DNA: TGTGCCAGCAGCCAAGGTCTAGACAGAGACAATGAGCAGTTCTTC
CDR3 protein: CASSQGLDRDNEQFF

J gene: TRBJ2-2
V gene: TRBV7-9
D gene: TRBD2
clone size: NA
CDR3 DNA: TGTGCCAGCAGCTTCGGACTAGCCGGCGGGGAGCTGTTTTTT
CDR3 protein: CASSFGLAGGELFF

J gene: TRBJ1-1
V gene: TRBV5-4
D gene: NA
clone size: once
CDR3 DNA: TGTGCCAGCAGCATTCAGTTTAGGGGCAGGAACACTGAAGCTTTCTTT
CDR3 protein: CASSIQFRGRNTEAFF

J gene: TRBJ1-1
V gene: TRBV5-5
D gene: TRBD1
clone size: NA
CDR3 DNA: TGTGCCAGCAGCTTGGACGCCGGACAGGGCACTGAAGCTTTCTTT
CDR3 protein: CASSLDAGQGTEAFF

J gene: TRBJ2-2
V gene: TRBV15
D gene: TRBD1
clone size: NA
CDR3 DNA: TGTGCCACCAGCAGAGAAATCGGGACAGGGGGCCGAGCCGGGGAGCTGTTTTTT
CDR3 protein: CATSREIGTGGRAGELFF

J gene: TRBJ1-1
V gene: TRBV14
D gene: NA
clone size: NA
CDR3 DNA: TGTGCCAGCAGCCTACACACGAACACTGAAGCTTTCTTT
CDR3 protein: CASSLHTNTEAFF

J gene: TRBJ1-1
V gene: TRBV29-1
D gene: NA
clone size: NA
CDR3 DNA: TGCAGCGCCAAAGACCCGGACAGAAGAACTGAAGCTTTCTTT
CDR3 protein: CSAKDPDRRTEAFF

J gene: TRBJ2-7
V gene: TRBV5-3
D gene: NA
clone size: NA
CDR3 DNA: TGTGCCAGAAGCTACAGGGACACCTACGAGCAGTACTTC
CDR3 protein: CARSYRDTYEQYF

J gene: TRBJ1-4
V gene: TRBV30
D gene: NA
clone size: NA
CDR3 DNA: TGTGCCTCAGCCTTAAGAGCGGGAACGAATGAAAAACTGTTTTTT
CDR3 protein: CASALRAGTNEKLFF

J gene: TRBJ2-2
V gene: TRBV10-3
D gene: TRBD2
clone size: NA
CDR3 DNA: TGTGCCATCAGTGAGCTAGGGCCTAGCGGGACCACCGGGGAGCTGTTTTTT
CDR3 protein: CAISELGPSGTTGELFF

J gene: TRBJ2-3
V gene: TRBV9
D gene: TRBD2
clone size: NA
CDR3 DNA: TGTGCCAGCAGCGTATGGGGCCAGCGGGGGGGCGCAGATACGCAGTATTTT
CDR3 protein: CASSVWGQRGGADTQYF

J gene: TRBJ2-3
V gene: TRBV6-1
D gene: NA
clone size: NA
CDR3 DNA: TGTGCCAGCAGTGATGGCGCAGATACGCAGTATTTT
CDR3 protein: CASSDGADTQYF

J gene: TRBJ2-5
V gene: TRBV29-1
D gene: TRBD1
clone size: NA
CDR3 DNA: TGCAGCGTAGACAATACAGGGGCAAGCGACCAGTACTTC
CDR3 protein: CSVDNTGASDQYF

J gene: TRBJ1-5
V gene: TRBV6-1
D gene: NA
clone size: few
CDR3 DNA: TGTGCCAGCAGTAAGCCTCCTTGGTCGCCCCAGCATTTT
CDR3 protein: CASSKPPWSPQHF

J gene: TRBJ2-7
V gene: TRBV19
D gene: NA
clone size: NA
CDR3 DNA: TGTGCCAGTAGTCCCCGGGACTTATACTACGAGCAGTACTTC
CDR3 protein: CASSPRDLYYEQYF

J gene: TRBJ2-1
V gene: TRBV6-6
D gene: TRBD2
clone size: NA
CDR3 DNA: TGTGCCAGCAGCAGCCTACTAGCGGGGGGTCCTGGGTTCTTC
CDR3 protein: CASSSLLAGGPGFF

J gene: TRBJ2-1
V gene: TRBV9
D gene: TRBD2
clone size: NA
CDR3 DNA: TGTGCCAGCAGCGTAGAGCCGAGGAGCGGGAGGGCCTATCAGTTCTTC
CDR3 protein: CASSVEPRSGRAYQFF

J gene: TRBJ2-7
V gene: TRBV19
D gene: TRBD1
clone size: NA
CDR3 DNA: TGTGCCAGTAGCATCCCCGGGACAGGGAACTACGAGCAGTACTTC
CDR3 protein: CASSIPGTGNYEQYF

J gene: TRBJ2-2
V gene: TRBV19
D gene: NA
clone size: NA
CDR3 DNA: TGTGCCAGTCATTCAGGAGCTGCTCAAGGTGTCGGGGAGCTGTTTTTT
CDR3 protein: CASHSGAAQGVGELFF

J gene: TRBJ1-5
V gene: TRBV25-1
D gene: NA
clone size: NA
CDR3 DNA: TGTGCCAGCAGTGAATCCGGGCGAACTAATCAGCCCCAGCATTTT
CDR3 protein: CASSESGRTNQPQHF

J gene: TRBJ2-1
V gene: TRBV9
D gene: TRBD2
clone size: NA
CDR3 DNA: TGTGCCAGCAGCGTAGGCAGCGGGGGGGCCTACAATGAGCAGTTCTTC
CDR3 protein: CASSVGSGGAYNEQFF

J gene: TRBJ1-2
V gene: TRBV5-1
D gene: NA
clone size: NA
CDR3 DNA: TGCGCCAGCAGCCCGGGGGGTAACTATGGCTACACCTTC
CDR3 protein: CASSPGGNYGYTF

J gene: TRBJ1-5
V gene: TRBV4-1
D gene: NA
clone size: NA
CDR3 DNA: TGCGCCAGCAGCCAAGAGAGGGCACCTAGCAATCAGCCCCAGCATTTT
CDR3 protein: CASSQERAPSNQPQHF

J gene: TRBJ1-1
V gene: TRBV18
D gene: NA
clone size: NA
CDR3 DNA: TGTGCCAGCTCACCTACAGGGAGGGACACTGAAGCTTTCTTT
CDR3 protein: CASSPTGRDTEAFF

J gene: TRBJ1-3
V gene: TRBV25-1
D gene: NA
clone size: NA
CDR3 DNA: TGTGCCAGCAGTGAATATCGACCGTGGATAGGAAACACCATATATTTT
CDR3 protein: CASSEYRPWIGNTIYF

J gene: TRBJ2-1
V gene: TRBV4-1
D gene: TRBD1
clone size: NA
CDR3 DNA: TGCGCCAGCAGCCAATCTTTTGAAGGACAGGGAGGCAATGAGCAGTTCTTC
CDR3 protein: CASSQSFEGQGGNEQFF

J gene: TRBJ1-2
V gene: TRBV4-3
D gene: NA
clone size: NA
CDR3 DNA: TGCGCCAGCAGCCAAGATAGGGGGTATGGCTACACCTTC
CDR3 protein: CASSQDRGYGYTF

J gene: TRBJ1-2
V gene: TRBV7-2
D gene: NA
clone size: NA
CDR3 DNA: TGTGCCAGCAGCTATGGGACCGAAAACTATGGCTACACCTTC
CDR3 protein: CASSYGTENYGYTF

J gene: TRBJ1-1
V gene: TRBV7-2
D gene: TRBD1
clone size: NA
CDR3 DNA: TGTGCCAGCAGCGGGGACAGGGGGATAACTGAAGCTTTCTTT
CDR3 protein: CASSGDRGITEAFF

J gene: TRBJ2-7
V gene: TRBV11-2
D gene: NA
clone size: once
CDR3 DNA: TGTGCCAGCAGCTTAGGAGTAACCTACGAGCAGTACTTC
CDR3 protein: CASSLGVTYEQYF

J gene: TRBJ1-2
V gene: TRBV2
D gene: TRBD1
clone size: NA
CDR3 DNA: TGTGCCAGCAACATCCTTGAGGGACAGGGTACTCCCACCTTC
CDR3 protein: CASNILEGQGTPTF

J gene: TRBJ1-1
V gene: TRBV19
D gene: NA
clone size: NA
CDR3 DNA: TGTGCCAGTAATTGGGGATACGGGAACACTGAAGCTTTCTTT
CDR3 protein: CASNWGYGNTEAFF

J gene: TRBJ2-7
V gene: TRBV4-2
D gene: TRBD2
clone size: NA
CDR3 DNA: TGTGCCAGCAGCCAAGTGGCTAGCGGGGACTCCTACGAGCAGTACTTC
CDR3 protein: CASSQVASGDSYEQYF

J gene: TRBJ2-5
V gene: TRBV18
D gene: NA
clone size: NA
CDR3 DNA: TGTGCCAGCTCACCGGGACCGAATTACCAAGAGACCCAGTACTTC
CDR3 protein: CASSPGPNYQETQYF

J gene: TRBJ1-6
V gene: TRBV2
D gene: TRBD1
clone size: NA
CDR3 DNA: TGTGCCAGCAGCCCAACAGGGGGCTCCTATAATTCACCCCTCCACTTT
CDR3 protein: CASSPTGGSYNSPLHF

J gene: TRBJ1-1
V gene: TRBV7-9
D gene: NA
clone size: NA
CDR3 DNA: TGTGCCAGCAGCTTAGCGGGGGGATATGAAGCTTTCTTT
CDR3 protein: CASSLAGGYEAFF

J gene: TRBJ1-1
V gene: TRBV30
D gene: NA
clone size: NA
CDR3 DNA: TGTGCCTGGAGCCGCCCGGGACGCCCTTTGAACACTGAAGCTTTCTTT
CDR3 protein: CAWSRPGRPLNTEAFF

J gene: TRBJ1-2
V gene: TRBV4-1
D gene: NA
clone size: NA
CDR3 DNA: TGCGCCAGCAGCCAAGATCGCGGGTATGGCTACACCTTC
CDR3 protein: CASSQDRGYGYTF

J gene: TRBJ2-3
V gene: TRBV21-1
D gene: NA
clone size: NA
CDR3 DNA: TGTGCCAGCATCGAAGGGGGACAGGGGTTTTCAGATACGCAGTATTTT
CDR3 protein: CASIEGGQGFSDTQYF

J gene: TRBJ2-1
V gene: TRBV9
D gene: TRBD1
clone size: NA
CDR3 DNA: TGTGCCAGCAGCGTAGGGGACAGGGTTAACAATGAGCAGTTCTTC
CDR3 protein: CASSVGDRVNNEQFF